The clone carrying this TCR beta chain was recorded once. What it binds is not known. The V and J ends lost 5 bases and 8 bases respectively, with 21 bases between them. The CDR3 runs 16 residues. Germline CDR1 is MDHEN and CDR2 is SYDVKM. The data were produced by immunoSEQ multiplex PCR, yet TCRdb's version contains in-frame clones alone and is incomplete. Found here are around 110,000 clones, approximately 88% of them singletons; the top ten hold 5.5% to 8.5%. This sample was included in a study of T cell responses to AZD1222 COVID-19 vaccine. Overall study results and limits: Donors were chiefly white British, with a greater number of females, and clonal diversity was perhaps underestimated. CD4 TCRs associated with vaccination spanned spike, dominating at 160-218 and 743-854.

This clonotype was obtained from an adult in good health. The chain has TRBV28 and TRBJ1-4, with D possibly matching TRBD1 (6 bases). The material sequenced was peripheral blood, taken on day 0 of AZD1222 vaccination. CDR3 loop: CASSPGGGGRKEKLFF. The DNA of the CDR3 is TGTGCCAGCAGTCCCGGGGGAGGGGGGAGGAAGGAAAAACTGTTTTTT.